The subject of this entry is one T cell receptor (beta chain). Its antigen is currently not known. No base-level quality is on record; no much larger clone is a single base apart. The data were taken from a study of sequential checkpoint blockade in melanoma (dated by TCRdb to about 2019). Regarding the research as a whole: Patients were assigned by 1:1 randomization to either first-line nivolumab followed by ipilimumab (arm A) or ipilimumab followed by nivolumab (arm B). Both trial sequences were followed by maintenance nivolumab. Overall study results and their limits: Larger, independent patient cohorts are needed to validate the response-prediction model that combines TCR metrics and mutation burden.

V lost 4 bases and J lost 6 bases; the stretch between them is 11 bases long. CDR1 and CDR2, per the germline V gene (reference sequence), are SGHKS and YYEKEE. Counted from cysteine to phenylalanine, this CDR3 has 12 amino acids. Just CDR3 DNA is preserved here, 36 bases in frame from base 1. TCRbeta CDR3 regions were immunosequenced from genomic DNA with the immunoSEQ Assay. Before high-throughput sequencing, the genomic DNA was amplified using bias-controlled multiplex PCR. In the paper's pipeline: To quantify the absolute abundance of each unique TCRbeta CDR3 region, the sequences were collapsed and filtered. Clonality was defined as 1 minus Pielou's evenness and was calculated using productive rearrangements only. A previously published method was used to identify clones whose frequencies were significantly greater in on-treatment samples than in baseline samples. Drawn from immuneACCESS, this table holds only the in-frame rearrangements with V and J called that TCRdb kept. Clones are partly lost; checked studies trace under half to an unresolved V gene and leave the rest unexplained. V, J and clone size reflect that table, while D and trimming were determined from the DNA. Here the sample has 15,000 or so clones; 90% to 95% occur a single time. Together, the top ten hold roughly a quarter of the sample.

Per the publication, the treatment or condition label means: randomized to nivolumab then ipilimumab (arm A) or the reverse (arm B). Prior DNA-damaging chemotherapy had not been received by any trial patient. Live CD3+CD8+ cells negative for CD19 and CD56 were sorted from thawed PBMCs on a FACS Aria II flow cytometer. CheckMate 064, a randomized, open-label phase II trial of sequential checkpoint blockade, was the source of the samples, all of which came from patients with melanoma. Leukapheresis was used to collect peripheral blood mononuclear cells, which were then purified with Ficoll-Paque and frozen in human serum with roughly 10% DMSO. Immediately after sorting, the purity of sorted blood CD3+CD8+ cells was verified to be >98%, after which DNA was extracted.

The chain uses TRBV5-5 and TRBJ2-7, with the D gene not clear enough to name. The sample was CD8+ T cells sorted from blood (inferred from file names), taken from a patient given nivolumab and ipilimumab in sequence. This clonotype was obtained from a human donor with melanoma. The DNA sequence is as follows: TGTGCCAGCAGCCCATCGGTGTTCGAGCAGTACTTC. It translates as CASSPSVFEQYF.